The 4 T cell receptor beta chains listed next were all sequenced from one sample in a study of PD-L1 blockade in urothelial cancer. Produced via immunoSEQ multiplex PCR; TCRdb's table is partial and in-frame only. The sample yields more than 60,000 clones, around nine tenths seen once. Regarding time point: peripheral blood 6 weeks after treatment start. The sequenced sample was PBMCs, obtained around atezolizumab (anti-PD-L1) treatment. These receptors were taken from a man between 60 and 75 years old with urothelial cancer.

The chain uses TRBV9 and TRBJ2-7; TRBD2 matches at 7 bases. The germline V gene has CDR1 SGDLS and CDR2 YYNGEE. There are 12 residues in the CDR3. V shed 3 bases, J shed 6 bases, and the junction held 3 bases outside the gene matches. The CDR3 sequence is CASSGGGLEQYF. Written as DNA, the CDR3 is TGTGCCAGCAGCGGGGGAGGGCTCGAGCAGTACTTC.

The sample holds one count of this clone. V usage is TRBV30 and J usage is TRBJ2-7, with TRBD1 matching 9 bases. Germline-derived CDR1 and CDR2 are GTSNPN and SVGIG (reference sequence). The CDR3 runs 13 residues. Losses at the gene ends were 3 bases for V and 4 bases for J; bases not matched to a gene: 4. The CDR3 region is CAWRTGGRYEQYF. The DNA for the CDR3 is TGTGCCTGGAGGACAGGGGGGAGGTACGAGCAGTACTTC.

This chain joins TRBV7-8 and TRBJ2-1; D gene ambiguous. V shed 4 bases and J shed 10 bases, with 11 bases lying between them. There are 12 residues in the CDR3. Looked up from germline, CDR1 is SGHVS and CDR2 is FQNEAQ. CDR3 sequence reads: CASSYLSEEQFF. The CDR3 DNA reads TGTGCCAGCAGCTACCTGAGTGAGGAGCAGTTCTTC.

The chain couples TRBV28 to TRBJ2-5; TRBD1 aligns across 9 bases. With V trimmed by 5 bases and J by 4 bases, 11 bases remained unmatched. CDR3 size: 16 residues. Germline-derived CDR1 and CDR2 are MDHEN and SYDVKM. CDR3: CASSTPGTGSRETQYF. The CDR3 DNA reads TGTGCCAGCAGTACCCCCGGGACAGGGAGTCGAGAGACCCAGTACTTC. The full variable domain, rest sourced from reference TRBV28 and TRBJ2-5, is DVKVTQSSRYLVKRTGEKVFLECVQDMDHENMFWYRQDPGLGLRLIYFSYDVKMKEKGDIPEGYSVSREKKERFSLILESASTNQTSMYLCASSTPGTGSRETQYFGPGTRLLVL.